The T cell receptor beta chain under discussion was sequenced for a study of blood T cell repertoires in COVID-19. Assay: immunoSEQ multiplex PCR; the TCRdb copy retains only in-frame clones and omits some. The sample includes some 140,000 clones, around 82% of them seen just once. Germline V gene lookup returns CDR1 KGHSH and CDR2 LQKENI. CDR3 length equals 15 residues. J gave up 6 bases and V 3 bases, and 8 bases lay outside the gene matches. This clone showed up just once. The sequence was obtained from a man in his sixties with COVID-19, enrolled during active disease. V usage is TRBV18 and J usage is TRBJ2-1; TRBD1 aligns across 7 bases. Sequenced: peripheral blood. The CDR3 sequence is CASSPRQGGGNEQFF. The CDR3 region has the DNA TGTGCCAGCTCACCCCGACAGGGTGGGGGCAATGAGCAGTTCTTC.